This T cell receptor (beta chain) was found in a study of blood T cell repertoires in COVID-19. The assay was immunoSEQ multiplex PCR, and TCRdb's table has in-frame clones only and misses some. In the table there are 180,000 or so clones, approximately 80% of which are singletons. The CDR3 spans 14 residues. V was cut by 7 bases and J by 5 bases, with 15 bases left in between. Germline V gene sequence: CDR1 LNHDA, CDR2 SQIVND (reference sequence). This clone came up once. This receptor was obtained from a man between 50 and 59 years old who had recovered from COVID-19. The chain employs TRBV19 and TRBJ1-5; D is undetermined. Sequenced input: PBMCs or T cells enriched from blood (not recorded which). The CDR3 DNA sequence: TGTGCCAGTAATGGCAAAAGAGGCGATCAGCCCCAGCATTTT. Protein sequence: CASNGKRGDQPQHF.